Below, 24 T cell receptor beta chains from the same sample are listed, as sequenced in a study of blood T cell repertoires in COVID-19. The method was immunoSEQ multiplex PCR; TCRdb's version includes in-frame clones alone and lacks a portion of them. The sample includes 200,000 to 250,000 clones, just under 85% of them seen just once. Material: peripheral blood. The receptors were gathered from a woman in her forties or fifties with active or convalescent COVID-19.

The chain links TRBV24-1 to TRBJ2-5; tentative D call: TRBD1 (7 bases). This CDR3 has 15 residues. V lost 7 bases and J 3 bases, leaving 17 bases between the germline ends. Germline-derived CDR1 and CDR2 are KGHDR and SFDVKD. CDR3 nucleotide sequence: TGTGCCACCAGCCACCCGCGGGACAGAAAAGAGACCCAGTACTTC. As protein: CATSHPRDRKETQYF.

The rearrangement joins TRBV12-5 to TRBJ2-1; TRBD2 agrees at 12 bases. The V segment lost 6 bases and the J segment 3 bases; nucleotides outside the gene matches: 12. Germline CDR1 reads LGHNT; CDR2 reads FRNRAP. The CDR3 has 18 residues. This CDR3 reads CASGPGLAGPKSYNEQFF. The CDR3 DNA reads TGTGCTAGTGGCCCCGGACTAGCGGGACCGAAGAGCTACAATGAGCAGTTCTTC.

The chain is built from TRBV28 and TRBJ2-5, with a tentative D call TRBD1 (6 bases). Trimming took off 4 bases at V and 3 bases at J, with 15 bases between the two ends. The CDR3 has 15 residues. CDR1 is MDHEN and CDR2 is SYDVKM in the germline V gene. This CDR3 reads CASSYIGQLEETQYF. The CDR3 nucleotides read TGTGCCAGCAGTTACATCGGACAGCTTGAAGAGACCCAGTACTTC.

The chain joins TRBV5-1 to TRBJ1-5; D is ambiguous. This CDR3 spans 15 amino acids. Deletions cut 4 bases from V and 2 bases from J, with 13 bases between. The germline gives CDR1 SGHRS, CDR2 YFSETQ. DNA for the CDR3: TGCGCCAGCAGCCCTTTCGGGGATCGCAATCAGCCCCAGCATTTT. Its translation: CASSPFGDRNQPQHF.

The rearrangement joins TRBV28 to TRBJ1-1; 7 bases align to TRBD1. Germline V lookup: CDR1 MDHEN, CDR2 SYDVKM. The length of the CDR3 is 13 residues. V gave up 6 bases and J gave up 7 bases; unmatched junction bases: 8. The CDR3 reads CASSYGTAREAFF. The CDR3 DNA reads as TGTGCCAGCAGCTATGGGACAGCCCGTGAAGCTTTCTTT.

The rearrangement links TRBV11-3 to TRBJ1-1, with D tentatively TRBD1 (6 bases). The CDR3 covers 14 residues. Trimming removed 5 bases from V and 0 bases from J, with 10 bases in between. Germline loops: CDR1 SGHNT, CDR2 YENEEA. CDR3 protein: CASSRGQMNTEAFF. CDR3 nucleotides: TGTGCCAGCAGCCGGGGACAAATGAACACTGAAGCTTTCTTT.

CDR3 sequence reads: CASMEEGRGSPLHF. The CDR3 coding sequence is TGCGCCAGCATGGAGGAGGGTCGCGGTTCACCCCTCCACTTT. This chain uses TRBV5-1 with TRBJ1-6; no reliable D call. In germline, CDR1 is SGHRS, CDR2 YFSETQ. Trimming cost V 6 bases and J 9 bases, with 16 bases left between them. This CDR3 contains 14 residues.

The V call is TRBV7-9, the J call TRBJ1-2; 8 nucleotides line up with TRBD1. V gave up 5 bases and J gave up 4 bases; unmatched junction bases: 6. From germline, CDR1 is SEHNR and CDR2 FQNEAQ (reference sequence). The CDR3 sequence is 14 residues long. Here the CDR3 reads CASSSDRGAYGYTF. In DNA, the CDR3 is TGTGCCAGCAGCAGTGACAGGGGAGCCTATGGCTACACCTTC.

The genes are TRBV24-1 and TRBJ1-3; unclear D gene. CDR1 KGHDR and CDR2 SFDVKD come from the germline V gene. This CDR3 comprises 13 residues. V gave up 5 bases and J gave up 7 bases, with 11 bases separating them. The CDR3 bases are TGTGCCACCAGTGCGGTCAGAGGCAACACCATATATTTT. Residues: CATSAVRGNTIYF.

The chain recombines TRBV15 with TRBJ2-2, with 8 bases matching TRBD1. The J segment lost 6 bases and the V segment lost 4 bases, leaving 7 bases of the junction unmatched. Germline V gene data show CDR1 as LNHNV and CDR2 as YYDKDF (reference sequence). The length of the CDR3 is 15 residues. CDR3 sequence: CATSTPQGAPGELFF. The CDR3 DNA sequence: TGTGCCACCAGCACACCTCAGGGGGCGCCCGGGGAGCTGTTTTTT. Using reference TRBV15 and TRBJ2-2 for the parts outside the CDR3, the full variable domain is DAMVIQNPRYQVTQFGKPVTLSCSQTLNHNVMYWYQQKSSQAPKLLFHYYDKDFNNEADTPDNFQSRRPNTSFCFLDIRSPGLGDTAMYLCATSTPQGAPGELFFGEGSRLTVL.

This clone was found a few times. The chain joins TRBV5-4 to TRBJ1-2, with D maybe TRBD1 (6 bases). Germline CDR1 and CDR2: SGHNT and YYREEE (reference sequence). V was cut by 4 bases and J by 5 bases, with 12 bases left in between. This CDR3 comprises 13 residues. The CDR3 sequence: CASSLDSIYGYTF. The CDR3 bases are TGTGCCAGCAGCCTGGACAGTATTTATGGCTACACCTTC.

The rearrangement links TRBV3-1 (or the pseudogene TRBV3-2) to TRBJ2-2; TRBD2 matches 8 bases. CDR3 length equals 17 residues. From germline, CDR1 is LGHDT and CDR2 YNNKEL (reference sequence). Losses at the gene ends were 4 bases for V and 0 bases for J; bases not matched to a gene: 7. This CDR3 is CASSRGGGRTNTGELFF. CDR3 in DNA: TGTGCCAGCAGCCGGGGCGGGGGGCGTACGAACACCGGGGAGCTGTTTTTT.

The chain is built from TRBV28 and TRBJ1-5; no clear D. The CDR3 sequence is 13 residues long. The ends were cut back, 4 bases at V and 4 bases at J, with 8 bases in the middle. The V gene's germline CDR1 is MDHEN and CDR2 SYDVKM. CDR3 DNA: TGTGCCAGCAGTTCCCGGTGGAATCAGCCCCAGCATTTT. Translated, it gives CASSSRWNQPQHF.

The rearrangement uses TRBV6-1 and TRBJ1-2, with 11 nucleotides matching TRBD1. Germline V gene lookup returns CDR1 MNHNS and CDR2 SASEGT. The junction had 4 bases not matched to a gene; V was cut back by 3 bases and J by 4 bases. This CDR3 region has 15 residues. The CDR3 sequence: CASSEEGTGGYGYTF. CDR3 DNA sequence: TGTGCCAGCAGTGAGGAGGGGACAGGGGGCTATGGCTACACCTTC.

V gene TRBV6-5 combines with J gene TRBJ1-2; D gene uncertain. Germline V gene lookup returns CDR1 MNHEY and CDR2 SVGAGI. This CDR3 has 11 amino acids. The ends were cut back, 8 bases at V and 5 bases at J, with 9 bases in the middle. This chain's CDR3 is CASGGYYGYTF. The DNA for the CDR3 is TGTGCCAGCGGAGGTTATTATGGCTACACCTTC.

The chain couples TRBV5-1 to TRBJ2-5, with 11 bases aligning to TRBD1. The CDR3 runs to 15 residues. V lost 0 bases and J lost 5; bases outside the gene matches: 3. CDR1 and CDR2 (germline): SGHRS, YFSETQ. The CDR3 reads CASSLGDRGSETQYF. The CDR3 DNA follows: TGCGCCAGCAGCTTGGGGGACAGGGGGTCGGAGACCCAGTACTTC. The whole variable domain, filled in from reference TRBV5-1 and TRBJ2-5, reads KAGVTQTPRYLIKTRGQQVTLSCSPISGHRSVSWYQQTPGQGLQFLFEYFSETQRNKGNFPGRFSGRQFSNSRSEMNVSTLELGDSALYLCASSLGDRGSETQYFGPGTRLLVL.

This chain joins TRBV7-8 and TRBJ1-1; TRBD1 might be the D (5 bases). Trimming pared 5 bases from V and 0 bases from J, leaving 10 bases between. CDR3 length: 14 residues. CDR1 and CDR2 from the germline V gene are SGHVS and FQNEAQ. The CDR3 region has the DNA TGTGCCAGCAGCCACGGGGGAATGAACACTGAAGCTTTCTTT. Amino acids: CASSHGGMNTEAFF.

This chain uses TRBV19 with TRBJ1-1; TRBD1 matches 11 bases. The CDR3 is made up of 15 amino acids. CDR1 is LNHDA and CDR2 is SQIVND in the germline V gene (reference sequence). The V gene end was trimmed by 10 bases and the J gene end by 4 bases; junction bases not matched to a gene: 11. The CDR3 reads CATDLPGQGVTEAFF. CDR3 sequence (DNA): TGTGCCACTGACCTACCGGGACAGGGGGTCACTGAAGCTTTCTTT.

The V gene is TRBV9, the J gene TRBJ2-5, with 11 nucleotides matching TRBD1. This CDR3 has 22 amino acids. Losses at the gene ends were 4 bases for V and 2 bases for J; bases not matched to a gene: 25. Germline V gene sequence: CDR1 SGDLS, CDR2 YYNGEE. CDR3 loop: CASSWTGGYTDPSRAHQETQYF. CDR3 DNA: TGTGCCAGCAGCTGGACAGGGGGCTACACAGACCCATCCAGAGCGCATCAAGAGACCCAGTACTTC.

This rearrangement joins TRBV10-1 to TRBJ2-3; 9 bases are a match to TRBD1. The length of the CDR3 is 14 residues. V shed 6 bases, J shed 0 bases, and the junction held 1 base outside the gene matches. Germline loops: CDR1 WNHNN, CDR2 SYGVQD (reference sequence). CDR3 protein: CASSGTGSTDTQYF. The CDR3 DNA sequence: TGCGCCAGCAGCGGGACAGGGAGCACAGATACGCAGTATTTT.

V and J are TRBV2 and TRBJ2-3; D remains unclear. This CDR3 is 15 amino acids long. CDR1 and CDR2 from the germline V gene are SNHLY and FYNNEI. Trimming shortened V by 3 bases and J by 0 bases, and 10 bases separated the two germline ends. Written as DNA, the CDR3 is TGTGCCAGCAGTGACGAACCGACTAGCACAGATACGCAGTATTTT. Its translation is CASSDEPTSTDTQYF.

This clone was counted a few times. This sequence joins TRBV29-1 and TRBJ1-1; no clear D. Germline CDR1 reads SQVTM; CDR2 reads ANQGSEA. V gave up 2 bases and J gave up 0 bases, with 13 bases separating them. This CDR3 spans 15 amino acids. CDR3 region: CSVETGSSVNTEAFF. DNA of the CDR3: TGCAGCGTTGAAACGGGGTCCTCCGTGAACACTGAAGCTTTCTTT.

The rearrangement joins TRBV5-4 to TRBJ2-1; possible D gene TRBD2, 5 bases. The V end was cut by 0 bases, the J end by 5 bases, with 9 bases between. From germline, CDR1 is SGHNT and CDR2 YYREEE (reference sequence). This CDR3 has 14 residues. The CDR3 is CASSLVRANNEQFF. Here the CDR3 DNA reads TGTGCCAGCAGCTTGGTGAGGGCCAACAATGAGCAGTTCTTC.

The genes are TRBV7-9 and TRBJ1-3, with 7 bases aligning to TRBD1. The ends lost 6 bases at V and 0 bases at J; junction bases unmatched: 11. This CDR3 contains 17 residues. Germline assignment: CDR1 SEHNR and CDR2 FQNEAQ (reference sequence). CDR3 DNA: TGTGCCAGCAGTTTCGCCCGGACAGGAAACTCTGGAAACACCATATATTTT. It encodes CASSFARTGNSGNTIYF.